The 11 T cell receptor beta chains listed next were all sequenced from one sample in a study of post-analysis software for immune sequencing data. Unique molecular identifiers were carried by the TCR beta cDNA libraries. TCRdb ran MiXCR on the PCR reads and lists one entry per CDR3 protein. The sample has hundreds of thousands of distinct CDR3 sequences; 53% are singletons. These TCRs are of unknown antigen specificity. Study findings and constraints: Five TRBV segments, including TRBV5-6, TRBV5-1 and TRBV20-1, were more frequent in patients than controls.

The specimen sequenced was blood. Receptors were obtained from a girl aged 5-17 years with multiple sclerosis.

The chain combines TRBV5-1 with TRBJ2-3; D ambiguous. Germline V CDR1 and CDR2: SGHRS, YFSETQ. This CDR3 is 16 amino acids long. Trimming pared 1 base from V and 2 bases from J, leaving 14 bases between. CDR3 amino acids: CASSLRRRAPTDTQYF. The CDR3 bases are TGCGCCAGCAGCTTGCGGCGGCGAGCTCCCACAGATACGCAGTATTTT.

In its sample, this clonotype was seen a few times. CDR3 in amino acids: CASRLGTGSYEQYF. Written as DNA, the CDR3 is TGTGCCAGCAGGCTAGGGACAGGGTCCTACGAGCAGTACTTC. V usage is TRBV7-9 and J usage is TRBJ2-7, with 9 positions matching TRBD1. CDR1 SEHNR and CDR2 FQNEAQ come from the germline V gene (reference sequence). J gave up 1 base and V 6 bases, and 4 bases lay outside the gene matches. The CDR3 loop spans 14 amino acids.

This chain connects TRBV4-1 to TRBJ2-3, with TRBD1 as a possible D gene (5 bases). V lost 1 base and J 2 bases, leaving 16 bases between the germline ends. CDR1 is MGHRA and CDR2 is YSYEKL in the germline V gene. The CDR3 loop spans 17 amino acids. CDR3 loop: CASSQAPAGSYTDTQYF. For the CDR3, the DNA is TGCGCCAGCAGCCAAGCCCCCGCAGGGTCCTACACAGATACGCAGTATTTT.

V usage is TRBV27 and J usage is TRBJ2-7; no clear D. V was cut by 5 bases and J by 6 bases, with 17 bases left in between. The CDR3 is 14 residues long. Germline V gene data show CDR1 as MNHEY and CDR2 as SMNVEV (reference sequence). The CDR3 sequence: CASSPTTDPSEQYF. The CDR3 DNA sequence: TGTGCCAGCAGTCCAACCACGGACCCTAGCGAGCAGTACTTC.

This clonotype was picked up a small number of times. The V call is TRBV29-1, the J call TRBJ1-2; the D is unclear. Deletions cut 7 bases from V and 0 bases from J, with 6 bases between. Germline lookup yields CDR1 SQVTM and CDR2 ANQGSEA. CDR3 length: 11 amino acids. The CDR3, as DNA: TGCAGCGGCTTCACTAACTATGGCTACACCTTC. It yields the protein CSGFTNYGYTF.

The V gene is TRBV5-1, the J gene TRBJ2-5, with D unclear. The germline V gene has CDR1 SGHRS and CDR2 YFSETQ. The CDR3 contains 15 residues. The V end was cut by 0 bases, the J end by 1 base, with 10 bases between. This CDR3 is CASSLGWQFQETQYF. The CDR3 DNA reads as TGCGCCAGCAGCTTGGGGTGGCAGTTCCAAGAGACCCAGTACTTC.

The chain joins TRBV29-1 to TRBJ2-1; possible D gene TRBD1, 6 bases. Looked up from germline, CDR1 is SQVTM and CDR2 is ANQGSEA. V lost 7 bases, J lost 8 bases, and 27 bases lay in between. The CDR3 has 16 residues. The CDR3 here is CSAKGVGDNLLYEQFF. The CDR3 DNA reads TGCAGCGCCAAGGGGGTAGGAGACAACCTTTTGTATGAGCAGTTCTTC.

The chain carries TRBV7-6 and TRBJ2-3; 14 bases align to TRBD2. V dropped 5 bases and J dropped 3; count of bases not matched to a gene: 16. Germline lookup yields CDR1 SGHVS and CDR2 FNYEAQ. The CDR3 contains 20 residues. The CDR3 region is CASSRTGTGGLAGATDTQYF. The DNA of the CDR3 is TGTGCCAGCAGCCGTACCGGGACGGGGGGACTAGCGGGAGCTACAGATACGCAGTATTTT.

The rearrangement uses TRBV20-1 and TRBJ1-2; D is perhaps TRBD1 (6 bases). CDR1 is DFQATT and CDR2 is SNEGSKA in the germline V gene (reference sequence). V was cut by 1 base and J by 5 bases, with 23 bases left in between. The CDR3 length is 17 residues. CDR3 DNA sequence: TGCAGTGCTAGAGCGGCCACAGGGTTTTCCAATCCGTATGGCTACACCTTC. It yields the protein CSARAATGFSNPYGYTF.

This clonotype has just a few counts. V gene TRBV11-2 combines with J gene TRBJ2-7; no definite D call. CDR1 and CDR2 from the germline V gene are SGHAT and FQNNGV. Between the trimmed V and J ends, which lost 2 bases and 1 base, there was a span of 15 bases. This CDR3 spans 16 amino acids. In DNA form, the CDR3 reads TGTGCCAGCAGCTTATGGGTCGGCCTTATGTCCTACGAGCAGTACTTC. It encodes CASSLWVGLMSYEQYF.

The chain couples TRBV15 to TRBJ1-2; D possibly corresponds to TRBD1 (6 bases). The V end was cut by 0 bases, the J end by 6 bases, with 11 bases between. Germline V CDR1 and CDR2: LNHNV, YYDKDF (reference sequence). This CDR3 has 14 amino acids. CDR3 coding DNA: TGTGCCACCAGCAGAGATCGGGGGGCTGATGGCTACACCTTC. Translating it yields CATSRDRGADGYTF.